This T cell receptor beta chain was retrieved from a study of blood T cell repertoires in COVID-19. Study in general: Spain, Italy and the United States supplied samples that represented acute and convalescent COVID-19. PBMCs, B-cell-depleted T cells, or T cells provided the cDNA or gDNA that made up the material.

Generated by immunoSEQ multiplex PCR, the TCRdb table keeps only in-frame clones and is missing some. The sample includes around 300,000 clones, about 83% seen only once; the top ten take 8% to 10%. This CDR3 contains 16 residues. Trimming took 7 bases from V and 5 from J; bases not matched to a gene: 15. Per the germline V gene, CDR1 is LNHDA and CDR2 is SQIVND (reference sequence). Specimen: peripheral blood. This chain links TRBV19 with TRBJ2-5; 8 bases agree with TRBD1. The clonotype comes from a woman aged 50 to 60 who had recovered from COVID-19. CDR3 region: CASNPGQAIGLETQYF. The CDR3 bases are TGTGCCAGTAACCCGGGACAGGCCATAGGGTTGGAGACCCAGTACTTC.